This T cell receptor (beta chain) comes out of a study of blood T cells in healthy people across ages (dated by TCRdb to the mid-2010s). About the investigation overall: In model experiments, roughly one uniquely barcoded TCR beta cDNA molecule per two T cells was captured by template switching. To track age-related changes in TCR beta repertoire diversity, the study relied on deep sequencing normalized with unique cDNA molecular identifiers. Four age groups were formed from the donors: young (average 16 years), middle-aged (approximately 39), aged (over 55) and long-lived (approximately 80). To avoid experimental bias, donors of different ages were distributed randomly across sequencing lanes. The study analyzed two additional independent replicas of 1 million unique cDNA reads from the same blood draw for two donors, one aged 18 to 29 and one aged 80 or older.

Library creation used 5' RACE. TCRdb lists the instrument as Illumina HiSeq 2500. A second PCR of 7 to 11 cycles was performed with a sample-barcoded 5' primer and a J-beta primer mix. A template-switch 5' adaptor carrying 12 random nucleotides introduced a unique molecular identifier onto each TCR beta cDNA molecule. Each sample yielded at least 3 million CDR3-containing paired-end reads. First-strand cDNA was synthesized from all RNA with the Mint cDNA synthesis kit, primed by a TRBC-specific oligonucleotide. Following uracil-DNA glycosylase treatment, a first 18-cycle PCR with universal primers M1SS and BC2_uni_R was performed on all cDNA. From the authors' description of their analysis: For normalization, 1 million high-quality reads, each with a distinct molecular identifier, were randomly selected from each sample. Instead of being binned into consensus sequences, reads with shared molecular identifiers were discarded. CDR3 identification, clonotype clustering and error correction used MiTCR with a Q25 quality threshold and the strictest error-elimination algorithm. A nonparametric unseen species model with Euler transformation was used to estimate a lower bound on total TCR beta diversity. TCRdb cleaned the public reads at Q25 with fastp, built clones with MiXCR and kept in-frame beta chains. When rows share a CDR3 protein, they turn into one entry using the most common DNA and genes. V and J calls and clone size were set by TCRdb, not the authors. This sample has under 950,000 distinct CDR3 sequences in its table, and over 20% of those were observed once. The ten largest clones take up around 22% of the sample.

About this clonotype: It has no known antigen specificity. The sample holds no much larger clone one base away, and base qualities are not on file.

The V end gives up 2 bases and the J end 10 bases, leaving 6 bases in the junction not matched to a gene. The CDR3 covers 14 residues, taking in both the cysteine and the phenylalanine. The kept DNA is CDR3 alone, 42 bases in frame from the first base. Here is what the overall study found, with its caveats: Estimates of total diversity based on one million sequenced T cells were considered lower bounds and underestimates. There was a strong correlation between observed TCR beta diversity and the percentage of naive T cells measured by flow cytometry. Because the CMV infection status of the donors was unknown, age-related changes in expanded clonotypes may potentially have been confounded. Compared with the aged group, the long-lived group had more naive CD4+ T cells, fewer expanded clones and increased TCR diversity, a pattern suggesting age selection. Observed TCR beta diversity per million T cells fell roughly linearly with age, and a significant reduction was already apparent by age around 40. Because profiling used bulk unsorted PBMCs, naive and antigen-experienced compartments could not be compared conclusively.

Donors were about 36 systemically healthy Caucasian individuals from Russia aged 6 to 90 years. About 9.6 milliliters of peripheral blood were collected from each donor into EDTA-treated Vacutainer tubes. Ficoll-Paque density-gradient centrifugation was used to isolate PBMCs, with at least 6.5 million obtained per sample. Trizol reagent was used to extract total RNA from the PBMCs, yielding at least 5.5 micrograms per sample. For every donor, an aliquot of PBMCs went through flow cytometry to measure the percentages of naive CD45RAhigh/CD27high T cells. The sequenced sample consisted of blood. The sequence was collected from a man between 70 and 80 years old in good health. The sequence is built from TRBV12-3 or TRBV12-4 and TRBJ2-1; the central 9 bases match TRBD2. The CDR3 sequence is CASSLSPLAGEQFF. The nucleotide sequence reads TGTGCCAGCAGTTTATCGCCTCTAGCGGGAGAGCAGTTCTTC.